These 22 T cell receptor beta chains originate from one sample sequenced in a study of radiation and T cells in renal cell carcinoma. Noted time point: baseline pretreatment blood. Specified treatment: 15 Gy SBRT to primary tumor, nephrectomy 4 weeks later. Assay used: immunoSEQ multiplex PCR; TCRdb lists only in-frame clones, some missing. The sample lists some 140,000 clones; roughly 84% were seen once. The sequenced sample was blood, obtained from a patient whose treatment included radiotherapy and nephrectomy. The receptors here all came from a woman aged 45-65 years with renal cell carcinoma.

As DNA, the CDR3 is TGCGCCGCATGGGACAGGGGGATCGAGGGTGAAGCTTTCTTT. As protein: CAAWDRGIEGEAFF. The J gene is TRBJ1-1, the V gene TRBV10-2; 11 nucleotides match TRBD1. The length of the CDR3 is 14 residues. Germline lookup yields CDR1 WSHSY and CDR2 SAAADI. V dropped 11 bases and J dropped 7; count of bases not matched to a gene: 12.

The gene calls are TRBV19 and TRBJ2-2; tentative D call: TRBD1 (5 bases). Trimming removed 3 bases from V and 6 bases from J, with 11 bases in between. The CDR3 is 14 amino acids. Germline assignment: CDR1 LNHDA and CDR2 SQIVND (reference sequence). The chain's CDR3 is CASSITGGAGELFF. In DNA, the CDR3 is TGTGCCAGTAGTATTACAGGTGGAGCCGGGGAGCTGTTTTTT. The complete variable domain, with remaining parts taken from reference TRBV19 and TRBJ2-2, reads DGGITQSPKYLFRKEGQNVTLSCEQNLNHDAMYWYRQDPGQGLRLIYYSQIVNDFQKGDIAEGYSVSREKKESFPLTVTSAQKNPTAFYLCASSITGGAGELFFGEGSRLTVL.

V gene TRBV19 combines with J gene TRBJ2-5, with 8 bases aligning to TRBD2. The ends lost 1 base at V and 9 bases at J; junction bases unmatched: 10. The CDR3 loop spans 15 amino acids. CDR1 and CDR2 from the germline V gene are LNHDA and SQIVND (reference sequence). CDR3 nucleotides: TGTGCCAGTAGTATAGTTCTGGACTCGGGAGGGGCCCAGTACTTC. Its protein is CASSIVLDSGGAQYF.

V usage is TRBV5-3 and J usage is TRBJ1-2; D call uncertain. TRBV5-3 is an ORF; its function is uncertain. This CDR3 spans 17 amino acids. V lost 4 bases and J lost 4, with 23 bases in between. The CDR3 sequence is CARSPAFRRFGGYGYTF. CDR3 nucleotides: TGTGCCAGAAGCCCCGCCTTTCGGAGGTTTGGCGGCTATGGCTACACCTTC.

This chain connects TRBV6-5 to TRBJ2-4; the match to TRBD1 covers 10 bases. The germline gives CDR1 MNHEY, CDR2 SVGAGI. The CDR3 totals 13 residues. The junction had 9 bases not matched to a gene; V was cut back by 10 bases and J by 9 bases. As DNA, the CDR3 is TGTGCCACCACCGGGACAGGGGATACCATTCAGTACTTC. Protein product: CATTGTGDTIQYF.

The V and J genes are TRBV30 and TRBJ2-5; D remains ambiguous. V gave up 0 bases and J gave up 5 bases, with 10 bases separating them. The CDR3 is 13 residues long. Germline-derived CDR1 and CDR2 are GTSNPN and SVGIG (reference sequence). Here the CDR3 reads CAWSVRMRETQYF. Written as DNA, the CDR3 is TGTGCCTGGAGTGTACGGATGCGGGAGACCCAGTACTTC. The full variable domain, with the rest looked up from reference TRBV30 and TRBJ2-5, is SQTIHQWPATLVQPVGSPLSLECTVEGTSNPNLYWYRQAAGRGLQLLFYSVGIGQISSEVPQNLSASRPQDRQFILSSKKLLLSDSGFYLCAWSVRMRETQYFGPGTRLLVL.

This clone came up once. The CDR3 sequence is CASSRSASYGYTF. CDR3 DNA sequence: TGTGCCAGCAGTCGATCAGCCTCCTATGGCTACACCTTC. The chain carries TRBV5-8 and TRBJ1-2; D remains unclear. V lost 5 bases, J lost 4 bases, and 12 bases lay in between. Germline V gene sequence: CDR1 SGHTS, CDR2 YDEGEE. This CDR3 region has 13 residues.

Written as DNA, the CDR3 is TGTGCCAGTAGTTGGGGGAAATTCTGGACGGCAAACACTGAAGCTTTCTTT. This gives the protein CASSWGKFWTANTEAFF. J is TRBJ1-1 and V is TRBV19; TRBD1 is a possible D gene (5 bases). Per the germline V gene, CDR1 is LNHDA and CDR2 is SQIVND (reference sequence). Deletions cut 5 bases from V and 2 bases from J, with 21 bases between. This CDR3 is built from 17 residues.

This clone has more than one count but fewer than ten. The rearrangement links TRBV2 to TRBJ2-3; TRBD2 agrees at 11 bases. Germline CDR1 reads SNHLY; CDR2 reads FYNNEI. After removal of 5 bases from V and 3 bases from J, the junction contained 7 bases not matched to a gene. This CDR3 has 16 amino acids. The CDR3 coding sequence is TGTGCCAGCAGTTCAAAGACTAGCGGGGTGACAGATACGCAGTATTTT. It translates to CASSSKTSGVTDTQYF.

This chain links TRBV19 with TRBJ2-5, with 8 bases lining up with TRBD1. The V gene end was trimmed by 7 bases and the J gene end by 3 bases; junction bases not matched to a gene: 10. Germline V gene data show CDR1 as LNHDA and CDR2 as SQIVND (reference sequence). The CDR3 consists of 15 residues. The CDR3 DNA follows: TGTGCCAGTACTTCTACGGGGACAGGAGAAGAGACCCAGTACTTC. Translating it yields CASTSTGTGEETQYF. Drawing the rest from reference TRBV19 and TRBJ2-5, the complete variable domain is DGGITQSPKYLFRKEGQNVTLSCEQNLNHDAMYWYRQDPGQGLRLIYYSQIVNDFQKGDIAEGYSVSREKKESFPLTVTSAQKNPTAFYLCASTSTGTGEETQYFGPGTRLLVL.

The chain combines TRBV7-2 with TRBJ2-5, with a tentative D call TRBD2 (5 bases). Germline values: CDR1 SGHTA, CDR2 FQGNSA. V lost 1 base, J lost 5 bases, and 11 bases lay in between. This CDR3 spans 14 amino acids. The CDR3 coding sequence is TGTGCCAGCAGCTTAGGCGCTAGCCGCGAGACCCAGTACTTC. Amino acid sequence: CASSLGASRETQYF.

The rearrangement links TRBV14 to TRBJ2-1, with D uncertain. Germline assignment: CDR1 SGHDN and CDR2 FVKESK. This CDR3 is 14 amino acids long. Trimming took off 1 base at V and 9 bases at J, with 13 bases between the two ends. The CDR3 is CASSQVLAVGEQFF. CDR3 nucleotides: TGTGCCAGCAGCCAAGTACTGGCCGTTGGTGAGCAGTTCTTC. Looking up the rest from reference TRBV14 and TRBJ2-1 gives the full variable domain: EAGVTQFPSHSVIEKGQTVTLRCDPISGHDNLYWYRRVMGKEIKFLLHFVKESKQDESGMPNNRFLAERTGGTYSTLKVQPAELEDSGVYFCASSQVLAVGEQFFGPGTRLTVL.

V usage is TRBV19 and J usage is TRBJ2-6; D unclear. The CDR3 runs to 15 residues. The germline V gene encodes CDR1 LNHDA and CDR2 SQIVND (reference sequence). V gave up 4 bases and J gave up 0 bases, with 7 bases separating them. This CDR3 is CASSTLSSGANVLTF. In DNA, the CDR3 is TGTGCCAGTAGTACGCTTAGCTCTGGGGCCAACGTCCTGACTTTC.

The V call is TRBV9, the J call TRBJ2-1; 10 bases map to TRBD2. This CDR3 is built from 19 residues. Germline CDR1 is SGDLS and CDR2 is YYNGEE. Trimming cost V 0 bases and J 0 bases; bases outside gene matches: 9. The CDR3 reads CASSVEPSGGLSSYNEQFF. The DNA for the CDR3 is TGTGCCAGCAGCGTAGAGCCTAGCGGGGGACTCAGCTCCTACAATGAGCAGTTCTTC.

The chain couples TRBV5-6 to TRBJ2-5, with D unclear. Trimming removed 1 base at V and 2 bases at J, with 0 bases between. Germline CDR1 SGHDT, CDR2 YYEEEE. The CDR3 totals 11 residues. The chain's CDR3 is CASSLQETQYF. The CDR3 nucleotides read TGTGCCAGCAGCTTGCAAGAGACCCAGTACTTC.

This chain uses TRBV28 with TRBJ2-3; 8 nucleotides match TRBD2. The CDR3 is 17 amino acids. Germline CDR1 MDHEN, CDR2 SYDVKM. J gave up 0 bases and V 6 bases, and 11 bases lay outside the gene matches. Here the CDR3 reads CASRSGTRFASTDTQYF. CDR3 bases: TGTGCCAGCAGGTCCGGGACTAGATTCGCTAGCACAGATACGCAGTATTTT.

The chain is built from TRBV7-2 and TRBJ2-3; 13 nucleotides match TRBD2. CDR1 is SGHTA and CDR2 is FQGNSA in the germline V gene. This CDR3 region has 16 residues. The trim removed 4 bases at V and 4 bases at J, leaving 5 bases unmatched. DNA for the CDR3: TGTGCCAGCAGCTCGAAACTAGCGGGGGGGTCAGATACGCAGTATTTT. The encoded protein is CASSSKLAGGSDTQYF.

The chain links TRBV30 to TRBJ1-2; D uncertain. Trimming shortened V by 0 bases and J by 4 bases, and 12 bases separated the two germline ends. The CDR3 loop spans 14 amino acids. The germline CDR1 and CDR2 sequences are GTSNPN and SVGIG (reference sequence). CDR3 sequence reads: CAWSVYRSTYGYTF. As DNA, the CDR3 is TGTGCCTGGAGTGTCTATCGGAGTACCTATGGCTACACCTTC.

The V call is TRBV30, the J call TRBJ1-2; TRBD1 agrees at 7 bases. The CDR3 sequence is 14 residues long. Germline values: CDR1 GTSNPN, CDR2 SVGIG (reference sequence). V gave up 3 bases and J gave up 2 bases; unmatched junction bases: 6. CDR3 DNA: TGTGCCTGGAGCCCGGGACAGCTGAACTATGGCTACACCTTC. This encodes CAWSPGQLNYGYTF.

V and J are TRBV18 and TRBJ1-1; D is possibly TRBD1 (5 bases). The CDR3 is made up of 12 amino acids. CDR1 is KGHSH, CDR2 LQKENI, per germline. V lost 4 bases and J 8 bases, leaving 11 bases between the germline ends. The CDR3 loop reads CASSQDSWEAFF. Written as DNA, the CDR3 is TGTGCCAGCTCACAAGACAGCTGGGAAGCTTTCTTT.

The V gene is TRBV15, the J gene TRBJ2-7; 7 nucleotides line up with TRBD2. There are 14 residues in the CDR3. Germline V lookup: CDR1 LNHNV, CDR2 YYDKDF (reference sequence). The V gene end was trimmed by 0 bases and the J gene end by 3 bases; junction bases not matched to a gene: 2. The CDR3 loop reads CATSRDKRGYEQYF. CDR3 nucleotides: TGTGCCACCAGCAGAGATAAGCGGGGCTACGAGCAGTACTTC.

V gene TRBV20-1 combines with J gene TRBJ1-2; a weak D match, TRBD1 (5 bases). Germline CDR1 reads DFQATT; CDR2 reads SNEGSKA (reference sequence). V was trimmed by 5 bases and J by 7 bases, leaving 11 bases between them. The CDR3 has 11 amino acids. For the CDR3, the DNA is TGCAGTGCTCCCTTTGGGGGTGGCTACACCTTC. Protein product: CSAPFGGGYTF.